The 17 T cell receptor beta chains listed next were all sequenced from one sample in a study of graft-versus-host responses after intestinal transplantation. The antigens for these receptors are not known. The data were produced by immunoSEQ multiplex PCR, yet TCRdb's version contains in-frame clones alone and is incomplete. The data contain more than 65,000 clones, under 90% of them singletons. The specimen was unstimulated CD4+ T cells sorted from spleen or lymph node cells, collected before transplant. All receptors come from a human donor who was the organ donor for an intestinal transplant.

This chain connects TRBV10-3 to TRBJ2-7; TRBD1 might be the D (6 bases). The CDR3 runs 12 residues. Germline V gene sequence: CDR1 ENHRY, CDR2 SYGVKD. The V gene lost 0 bases and the J gene lost 6 bases, with 6 bases spanning the gap. The CDR3 DNA sequence: TGTGCCATCAGTGAGTCAGGGGGCGAGCAGTACGTC. Translating gives CAISESGGEQYV.

The chain links TRBV5-4 to TRBJ1-2; the match to TRBD1 covers 8 bases. V trimming: 5 bases; J trimming: 7 bases; junction bases outside the gene matches: 16. Germline-derived CDR1 and CDR2 are SGHNT and YYREEE (reference sequence). This CDR3 has 16 residues. CDR3 loop: CASSSDRVRNAGGYTF. In DNA form, the CDR3 reads TGTGCCAGCAGTTCGGACAGGGTTAGGAACGCTGGTGGCTACACCTTC. Looking up the rest from reference TRBV5-4 and TRBJ1-2 gives the full variable domain: ETGVTQSPTHLIKTRGQQVTLRCSSQSGHNTVSWYQQALGQGPQFIFQYYREEENGRGNFPPRFSGLQFPNYSSELNVNALELDDSALYLCASSSDRVRNAGGYTFGSGTRLTVV.

The chain employs TRBV5-1 and TRBJ2-3; D unresolved. V lost 5 bases, J lost 0 bases, and 7 bases lay in between. This CDR3 is built from 13 residues. In germline, CDR1 is SGHRS, CDR2 YFSETQ. CDR3 region: CASSGGSTDTQYF. The CDR3 DNA reads as TGCGCCAGCAGTGGCGGTAGCACAGATACGCAGTATTTT.

The V and J genes are TRBV6-1 and TRBJ1-4; tentatively, D is TRBD1 (5 bases). This CDR3 region has 15 residues. V shed 1 base and J shed 0 bases, with 6 bases lying between them. Germline CDR1 and CDR2: MNHNS and SASEGT. In DNA form, the CDR3 reads TGTGCCAGCAGTGAAGGACAGACAACTAATGAAAAACTGTTTTTT. It translates to CASSEGQTTNEKLFF.

The rearrangement uses TRBV6-1 and TRBJ2-7, with TRBD1 matching over 8 bases. The germline V gene encodes CDR1 MNHNS and CDR2 SASEGT. After removal of 4 bases from V and 0 bases from J, the junction contained 2 bases not matched to a gene. This CDR3 contains 14 residues. CDR3 amino acids: CASSVQGASYEQYV. The CDR3 DNA sequence: TGTGCCAGCAGTGTTCAGGGGGCCTCCTACGAGCAGTACGTC.

In this sample, this clone turned up once. The chain employs TRBV7-2 and TRBJ2-3, with D possibly being TRBD1 (6 bases). The CDR3 runs 14 residues. The germline gives CDR1 SGHTA, CDR2 FQGNSA. V was shortened by 4 bases and J by 1 base, with 9 bases between the two germline ends. The CDR3 loop reads CASSSRTGTDTQYF. The DNA for the CDR3 is TGTGCCAGCAGCTCGCGGACAGGCACAGATACGCAGTATTTT.

There are a few counts of this clone. The rearrangement joins TRBV4-3 to TRBJ2-7; perhaps TRBD2 as D (6 bases). CDR1 LGHNA and CDR2 YSLEER come from the germline V gene. The CDR3 consists of 18 residues. V shed 1 base and J shed 0 bases, with 19 bases lying between them. The CDR3, as DNA: TGCGCCAGCAGCCAAGGGTCGGGAGTAGATTTTAGCTCCTACGAGCAGTACGTC. Translated, it gives CASSQGSGVDFSSYEQYV.

This clone is a singleton in its sample. The rearrangement uses TRBV5-4 and TRBJ1-2; 8 bases fit TRBD1. This CDR3 spans 14 amino acids. V trimming: 4 bases; J trimming: 2 bases; junction bases outside the gene matches: 4. Germline-derived CDR1 and CDR2 are SGHNT and YYREEE (reference sequence). CDR3 nucleotides: TGTGCCAGCAGCCTAAGACAGGGGAACTATGGCTACACCTTC. Translated, it gives CASSLRQGNYGYTF.

The chain joins TRBV11-2 to TRBJ2-7; 9 bases agree with TRBD1. From germline, CDR1 is SGHAT and CDR2 FQNNGV. V lost 0 bases to trimming and J lost 3 bases; unmatched junction nucleotides: 6. This CDR3 region has 16 residues. The CDR3 loop reads CASSLDNGTGLYEQYV. CDR3 sequence (DNA): TGTGCCAGCAGCTTAGACAACGGGACAGGGCTCTACGAGCAGTACGTC.

In this sample, this clone turned up a few times. The sample has other DNA sequences that encode this CDR3 too. The chain combines TRBV5-5 with TRBJ1-3; D is ambiguous. Germline-derived CDR1 and CDR2 are SGHKS and YYEKEE (reference sequence). V lost 5 bases and J lost 1, with 10 bases in between. The CDR3 loop spans 14 amino acids. In DNA form, the CDR3 reads TGTGCCAGCAGTTCCGGAGGGTCTGGAAACACCATATATTTT. Residues: CASSSGGSGNTIYF.

The rearrangement links TRBV5-4 to TRBJ1-1; TRBD1 might be the D (5 bases). V was trimmed by 0 bases and J by 8 bases, leaving 20 bases between them. This CDR3 is 16 amino acids long. The germline V gene encodes CDR1 SGHNT and CDR2 YYREEE (reference sequence). The CDR3 nucleotides are TGTGCCAGCAGCTTGGGGGGGGTAGCAGGGCTAGAAGAAGCTTTCTTT. Residues: CASSLGGVAGLEEAFF.

The chain joins TRBV28 to TRBJ2-2; 7 bases are a match to TRBD1. With 6 bases clipped from V and 5 bases from J, the junction kept 9 bases outside the gene matches. There are 15 residues in the CDR3. The germline CDR1 and CDR2 sequences are MDHEN and SYDVKM. CDR3 bases: TGTGCCAGCAGATATCGACAGGGAAAAACCGGGGAGCTGTTTTTT. It yields the protein CASRYRQGKTGELFF.

V usage is TRBV5-6 and J usage is TRBJ2-7; tentatively, D is TRBD1 or TRBD2 (5 bases each). Germline CDR1 reads SGHDT; CDR2 reads YYEEEE. The CDR3 totals 14 residues. Trimming removed 0 bases from V and 6 bases from J, with 13 bases in between. The CDR3 nucleotides read TGTGCCAGCAGCTTGGCTGGGCCTGGGGGCGAGCAGTACGTC. Residues: CASSLAGPGGEQYV.

This sequence joins TRBV5-4 and TRBJ2-1; 10 positions agree with TRBD2. Germline values: CDR1 SGHNT, CDR2 YYREEE (reference sequence). With V trimmed by 0 bases and J by 8 bases, 8 bases remained unmatched. The CDR3 sequence is 16 residues long. The chain's CDR3 is CASSLGAGGPWDEQFF. The CDR3 nucleotides read TGTGCCAGCAGCTTGGGAGCGGGGGGGCCGTGGGATGAGCAGTTCTTC.

The chain carries TRBV20-1 and TRBJ2-3; D gene uncertain. Trimming cost V 4 bases and J 6 bases, with 5 bases left between them. This CDR3 has 10 residues. Germline CDR1 reads DFQATT; CDR2 reads SNEGSKA (reference sequence). In DNA, the CDR3 is TGCAGTGCTACATTTGATACGCAGTATTTT. Protein sequence: CSATFDTQYF.

Of note for this clone: Germline and junction disagree at one end, which may indicate a read error. The rearrangement uses TRBV2 and TRBJ1-1; no definite D call. Germline lookup yields CDR1 SNHLY and CDR2 FYNNEI. There are 15 residues in the CDR3. Written as DNA, the CDR3 is TGTGCCAGCAGTAAAGCCAGTCTTAAGAACACTGAAGCTTTCTTT. Amino acids: CASSKASLKNTEAFF.

This chain uses TRBV6-1 with TRBJ1-4, with D unclear. The length of the CDR3 is 14 residues. Germline V gives CDR1 MNHNS, CDR2 SASEGT. V was pared by 8 bases and J by 0 bases, with 10 bases between. CDR3 DNA: TGTGCCAGCTCCGACATCGCAACTAATGAAAAACTGTTTTTT. Protein sequence: CASSDIATNEKLFF.